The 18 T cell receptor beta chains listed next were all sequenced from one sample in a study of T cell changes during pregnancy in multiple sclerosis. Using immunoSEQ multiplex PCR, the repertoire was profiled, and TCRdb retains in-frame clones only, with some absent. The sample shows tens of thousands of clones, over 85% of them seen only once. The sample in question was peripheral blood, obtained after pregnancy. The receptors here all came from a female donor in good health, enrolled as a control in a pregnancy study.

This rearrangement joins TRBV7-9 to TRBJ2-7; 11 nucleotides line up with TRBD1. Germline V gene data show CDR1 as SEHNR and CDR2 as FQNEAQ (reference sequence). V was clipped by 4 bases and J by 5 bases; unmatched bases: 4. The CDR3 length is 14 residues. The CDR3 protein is CASSWGQGENEQYF. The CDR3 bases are TGTGCCAGCAGCTGGGGACAGGGGGAAAACGAGCAGTACTTC.

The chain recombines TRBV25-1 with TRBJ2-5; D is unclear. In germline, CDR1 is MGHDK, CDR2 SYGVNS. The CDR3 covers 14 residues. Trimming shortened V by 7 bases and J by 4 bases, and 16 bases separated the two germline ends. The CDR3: CASNELGGRETQYF. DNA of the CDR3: TGTGCCAGCAATGAGTTGGGTGGGCGAGAGACCCAGTACTTC.

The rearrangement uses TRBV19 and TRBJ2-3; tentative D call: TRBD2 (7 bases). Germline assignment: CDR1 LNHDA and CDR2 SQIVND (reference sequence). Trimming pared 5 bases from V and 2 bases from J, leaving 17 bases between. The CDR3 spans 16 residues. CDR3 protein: CASSPRWGGHTDTQYF. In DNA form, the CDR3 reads TGTGCCAGTAGTCCGCGTTGGGGGGGCCACACAGATACGCAGTATTTT.

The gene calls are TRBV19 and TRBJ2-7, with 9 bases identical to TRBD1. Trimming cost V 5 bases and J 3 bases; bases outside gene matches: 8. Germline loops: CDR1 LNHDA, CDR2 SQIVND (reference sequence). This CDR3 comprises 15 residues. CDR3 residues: CASSRTGTGSYEQYF. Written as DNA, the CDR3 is TGTGCCAGTAGTCGCACCGGGACAGGGAGCTACGAGCAGTACTTC.

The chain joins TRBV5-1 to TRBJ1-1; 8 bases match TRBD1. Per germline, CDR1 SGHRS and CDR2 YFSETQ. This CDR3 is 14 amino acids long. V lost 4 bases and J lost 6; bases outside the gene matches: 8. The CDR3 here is CASSGRGPDAEAFF. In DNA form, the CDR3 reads TGCGCCAGCAGCGGCAGGGGGCCCGACGCTGAAGCTTTCTTT.

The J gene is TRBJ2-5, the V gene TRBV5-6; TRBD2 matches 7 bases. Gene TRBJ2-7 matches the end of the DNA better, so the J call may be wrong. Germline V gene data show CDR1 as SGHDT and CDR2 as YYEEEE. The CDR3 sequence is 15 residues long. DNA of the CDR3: TGTGCCAGCAGCTTCCGGCTAGCGGCCTCCTACGAGCAGTACTTC. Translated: CASSFRLAASYEQYF.

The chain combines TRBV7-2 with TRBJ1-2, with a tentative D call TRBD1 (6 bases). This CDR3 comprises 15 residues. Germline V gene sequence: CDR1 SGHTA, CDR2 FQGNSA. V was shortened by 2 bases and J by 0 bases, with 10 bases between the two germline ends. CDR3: CASSLKGVANYGYTF. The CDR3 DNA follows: TGTGCCAGCAGCTTAAAGGGGGTAGCTAACTATGGCTACACCTTC.

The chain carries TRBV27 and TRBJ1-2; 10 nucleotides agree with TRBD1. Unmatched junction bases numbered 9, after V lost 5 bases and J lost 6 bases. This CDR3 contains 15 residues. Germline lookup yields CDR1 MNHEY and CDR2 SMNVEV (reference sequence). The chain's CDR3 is CASSITGTGVDGYTF. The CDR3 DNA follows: TGTGCCAGCAGTATAACCGGGACAGGGGTGGATGGCTACACCTTC.

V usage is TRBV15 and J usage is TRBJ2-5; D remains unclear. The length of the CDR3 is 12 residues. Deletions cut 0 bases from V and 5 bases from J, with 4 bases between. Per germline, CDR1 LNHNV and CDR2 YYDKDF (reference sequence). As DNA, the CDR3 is TGTGCCACCAGCAGAGATCTGGAGACCCAGTACTTC. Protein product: CATSRDLETQYF.

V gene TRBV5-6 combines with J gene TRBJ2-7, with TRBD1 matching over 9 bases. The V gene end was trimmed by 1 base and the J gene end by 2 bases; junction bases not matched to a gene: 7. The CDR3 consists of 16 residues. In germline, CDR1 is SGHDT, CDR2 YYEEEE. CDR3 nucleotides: TGTGCCAGCAGCTTGCCCGGGACAGGGTGGACCTACGAGCAGTACTTC. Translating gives CASSLPGTGWTYEQYF. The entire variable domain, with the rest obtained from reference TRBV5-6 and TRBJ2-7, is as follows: DAGVTQSPTHLIKTRGQQVTLRCSPKSGHDTVSWYQQALGQGPQFIFQYYEEEERQRGNFPDRFSGHQFPNYSSELNVNALLLGDSALYLCASSLPGTGWTYEQYFGPGTRLTVT.

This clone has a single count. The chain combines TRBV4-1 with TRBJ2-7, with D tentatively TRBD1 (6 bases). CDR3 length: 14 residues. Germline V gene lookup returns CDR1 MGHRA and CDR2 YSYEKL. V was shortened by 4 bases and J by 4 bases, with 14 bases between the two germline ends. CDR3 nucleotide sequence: TGCGCCAGCAGCCGGGTGGGGGCTTTGTACGAGCAGTACTTC. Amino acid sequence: CASSRVGALYEQYF.

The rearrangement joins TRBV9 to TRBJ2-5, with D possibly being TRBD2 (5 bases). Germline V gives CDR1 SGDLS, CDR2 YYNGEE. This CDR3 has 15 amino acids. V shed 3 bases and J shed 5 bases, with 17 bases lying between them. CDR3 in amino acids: CASSAGGSALETQYF. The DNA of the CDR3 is TGTGCCAGCAGCGCTGGAGGAAGCGCCCTGGAGACCCAGTACTTC.

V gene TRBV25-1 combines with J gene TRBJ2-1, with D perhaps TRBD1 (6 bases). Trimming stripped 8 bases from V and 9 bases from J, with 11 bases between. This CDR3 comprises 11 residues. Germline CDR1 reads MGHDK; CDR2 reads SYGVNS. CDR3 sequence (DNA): TGTGCCAGCTTGACAGGAGGTGAGCAGTTCTTC. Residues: CASLTGGEQFF.

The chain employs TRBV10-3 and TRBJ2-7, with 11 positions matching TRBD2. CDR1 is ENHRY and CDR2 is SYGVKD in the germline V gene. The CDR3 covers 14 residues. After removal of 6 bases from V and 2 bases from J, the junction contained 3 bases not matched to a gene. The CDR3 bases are TGTGCCATCAGCGGGACTAGCGGCACCTACGAGCAGTACTTC. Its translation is CAISGTSGTYEQYF.

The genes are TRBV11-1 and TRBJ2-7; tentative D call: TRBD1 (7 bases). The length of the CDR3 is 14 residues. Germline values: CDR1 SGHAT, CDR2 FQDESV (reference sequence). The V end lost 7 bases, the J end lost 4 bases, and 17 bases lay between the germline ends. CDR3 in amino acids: CASKRRQGGYEQYF. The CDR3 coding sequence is TGTGCCAGCAAGAGGAGACAGGGAGGTTACGAGCAGTACTTC.

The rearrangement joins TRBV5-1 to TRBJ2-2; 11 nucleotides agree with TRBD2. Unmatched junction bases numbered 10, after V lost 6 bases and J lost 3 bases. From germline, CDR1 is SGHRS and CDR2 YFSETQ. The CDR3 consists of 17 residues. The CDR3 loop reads CASMLAGGRLDTGELFF. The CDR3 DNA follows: TGCGCCAGCATGCTAGCGGGAGGACGGTTGGACACCGGGGAGCTGTTTTTT.

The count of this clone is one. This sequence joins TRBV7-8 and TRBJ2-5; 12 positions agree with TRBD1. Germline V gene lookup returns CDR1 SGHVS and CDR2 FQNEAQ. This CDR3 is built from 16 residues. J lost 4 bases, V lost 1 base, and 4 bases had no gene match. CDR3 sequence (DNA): TGTGCCAGCAGCTTAGTCTTGGGACAGGGGGCAGAGACCCAGTACTTC. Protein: CASSLVLGQGAETQYF.

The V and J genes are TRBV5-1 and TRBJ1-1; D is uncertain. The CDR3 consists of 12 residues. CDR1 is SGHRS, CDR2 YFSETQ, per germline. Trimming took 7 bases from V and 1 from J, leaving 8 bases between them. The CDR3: CASASGNTEAFF. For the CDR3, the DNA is TGCGCCAGCGCTTCAGGGAACACTGAAGCTTTCTTT.